One sample yielded the 10 T cell receptor beta chains listed below, sequenced in a study of shared clonotypes between healthy human individuals. The repertoire was sequenced with immunoSEQ multiplex PCR; TCRdb's copy has only in-frame clones and lacks some. The sample lists under 1,100,000 clones; 60% to 80% were seen once. The sequenced sample was memory CD4+ T cells sorted from blood. Subset in this sample: CD45RA-negative fraction. Receptors were obtained from a man in his late teens or twenties in good health.

A single count supports this clone. V gene TRBV7-9 combines with J gene TRBJ1-2, with D tentatively TRBD1 (5 bases). The V end was cut by 1 base, the J end by 10 bases, with 19 bases between. The CDR3 consists of 15 residues. Germline V lookup: CDR1 SEHNR, CDR2 FQNEAQ (reference sequence). CDR3 loop: CASSLEAGARDDYTF. The CDR3 coding sequence is TGTGCCAGCAGCTTAGAGGCGGGAGCCAGGGATGACTACACCTTC.

Ten or more counts support this clone. This chain joins TRBV27 and TRBJ2-5; 9 bases are shared with TRBD2. Trimming took 8 bases from V and 7 from J; bases not matched to a gene: 8. The germline V gene has CDR1 MNHEY and CDR2 SMNVEV (reference sequence). There are 13 residues in the CDR3. The CDR3 sequence is CASVASGTRTQYF. CDR3 DNA: TGTGCCAGCGTAGCTAGCGGGACCCGGACCCAGTACTTC.

Of note for this clone: The same CDR3 also results from other DNA sequences found in this sample. The gene calls are TRBV6-1 and TRBJ1-5; no firm D call. Germline V CDR1 and CDR2: MNHNS, SASEGT. There are 13 residues in the CDR3. V lost 0 bases and J lost 6, with 6 bases in between. The CDR3 region is CASSEALGQPQHF. The CDR3 nucleotides are TGTGCCAGCAGTGAAGCCCTTGGTCAGCCCCAGCATTTT.

V gene TRBV5-1 combines with J gene TRBJ1-2; D gene ambiguous. The CDR3 runs to 13 residues. V was clipped by 4 bases and J by 0 bases, with 7 bases between them. CDR1 is SGHRS and CDR2 is YFSETQ in the germline V gene. Here the CDR3 DNA reads TGCGCCAGCAGCGCGACTGCTAACTATGGCTACACCTTC. Translation gives CASSATANYGYTF.

J is TRBJ1-5 and V is TRBV10-3; no definite D call. CDR1 and CDR2 (germline): ENHRY, SYGVKD. Trimming stripped 6 bases from V and 4 bases from J, with 10 bases between. The CDR3 length is 13 residues. The CDR3 loop reads CAIRPGLNQPQHF. In DNA form, the CDR3 reads TGTGCCATCAGACCGGGCCTAAATCAGCCCCAGCATTTT.

As to this clone: Other DNA variants within this sample encode the same CDR3. The chain joins TRBV5-1 to TRBJ2-3, with no clear D. The CDR3 runs to 12 residues. Germline V CDR1 and CDR2: SGHRS, YFSETQ. The V end lost 1 base, the J end lost 4 bases, and 4 bases lay between the germline ends. This chain's CDR3 is CASSLPADTQYF. Here the CDR3 DNA reads TGCGCCAGCAGCTTGCCCGCAGATACGCAGTATTTT.

The rearrangement links TRBV7-6 to TRBJ2-7, with D perhaps TRBD1 or TRBD2 (5 bases each). The CDR3 consists of 14 residues. CDR1 SGHVS and CDR2 FNYEAQ come from the germline V gene. Trimming took off 1 base at V and 3 bases at J, with 10 bases between the two ends. The CDR3 nucleotides read TGTGCCAGCAGCTTAGGGGACGCAAGCTACGAGCAGTACTTC. It yields the protein CASSLGDASYEQYF.

V gene TRBV28 combines with J gene TRBJ1-2; TRBD1 aligns across 7 bases. The germline CDR1 and CDR2 sequences are MDHEN and SYDVKM. V was pared by 2 bases and J by 3 bases, with 6 bases of the junction left unmatched. This CDR3 comprises 15 residues. The CDR3 DNA is TGTGCCAGCAGTTTAGGGGGACAGAGTCACTATGGCTACACCTTC. This encodes CASSLGGQSHYGYTF.

This rearrangement joins TRBV7-9 to TRBJ2-2; unclear D gene. CDR1 SEHNR and CDR2 FQNEAQ come from the germline V gene (reference sequence). The CDR3 contains 13 residues. Trimming took 5 bases from V and 13 from J, leaving 17 bases between them. For the CDR3, the DNA is TGTGCCAGCAGCCTAGATACCCGGTTAGGGCTGTTTTTT. Amino acids: CASSLDTRLGLFF.

Concerning this clone itself: Other nucleotide sequences in the sample specify the same CDR3. The chain combines TRBV5-1 with TRBJ2-1; no definite D call. CDR1 and CDR2 from the germline V gene are SGHRS and YFSETQ. The CDR3 extends over 14 amino acids. V lost 2 bases and J 4 bases, leaving 10 bases between the germline ends. The CDR3 loop is CASSFGQTYNEQFF. CDR3 DNA sequence: TGCGCCAGCAGCTTTGGGCAGACATACAATGAGCAGTTCTTC.